This T cell receptor (beta chain) was sequenced in a study of blood T cell repertoires in COVID-19. The wider study: Both acute and convalescent COVID-19 samples were obtained from the United States, Italy and Spain. From T cells, B-cell-depleted T cells, or PBMCs came the material, which was cDNA or gDNA.

How the authors handled the data: Amplification from reference gene primers served as the basis for estimated nucleated cell counts. Only in-frame clones appear in the TCRdb table, and some are missing; sequencing was by immunoSEQ multiplex PCR. V and J calls and clone size are given by that table; D and trimming were obtained from the DNA. The sample records roughly 280,000 clones, 86% being singletons. Per germline, CDR1 SGHAT and CDR2 FQDESV (reference sequence). The ends lost 3 bases at V and 1 base at J; junction bases unmatched: 6. CDR3 length: 15 residues. This chain joins TRBV11-1 and TRBJ2-7; 7 positions agree with TRBD2. The specimen sequenced was peripheral blood. This TCR came from a man aged 18 to 30 with active or convalescent COVID-19. Written as DNA, the CDR3 is TGTGCCAGCAGCTTGGAGGCTAGCGGTTCCTACGAGCAGTACTTC. It specifies CASSLEASGSYEQYF. The full variable domain, with the rest looked up from reference TRBV11-1 and TRBJ2-7, is EAEVAQSPRYKITEKSQAVAFWCDPISGHATLYWYRQILGQGPELLVQFQDESVVDDSQLPKDRFSAERLKGVDSTLKIQPAELGDSAMYLCASSLEASGSYEQYFGPGTRLTVT.